One sample yielded the 7 T cell receptor beta chains listed below, sequenced in a study of yellow fever vaccine responses in identical twins. TCRdb passed the RT-PCR reads through MiXCR, listing each CDR3 protein once. The table records some 2,200 distinct CDR3 sequences, approximately 7.8% of them present only once. The source material was T cells from blood (PBMCs), unsorted or a sorted subset (not recorded which), sampled approximately 25 months after vaccination. The origin of the receptors is a woman aged 18 to 35 who received the yellow fever vaccine.

The table lists this clonotype with a few counts. Compared with germline, one end of the junction differs, possibly owing to a read error. The CDR3 DNA sequence: TGTGCTAGCAGCATGGACAGGGGGCGCGACAATGAGCAGTTCTTC. This translates into CASSMDRGRDNEQFF. The chain recombines TRBV7-6 with TRBJ2-1; 11 bases map to TRBD1. The CDR3 covers 15 residues. Per the germline V gene, CDR1 is SGHVS and CDR2 is FNYEAQ.

By share of the sample, this clonotype is medium-sized. The rearrangement uses TRBV10-3 and TRBJ2-7; TRBD2 agrees at 9 bases. With 2 bases clipped from V and 1 base from J, the junction kept 6 bases outside the gene matches. CDR1 is ENHRY and CDR2 is SYGVKD in the germline V gene. This CDR3 comprises 16 residues. The chain's CDR3 is CAISEPQRGASYEQYF. Written as DNA, the CDR3 is TGTGCCATCAGTGAGCCCCAGCGGGGGGCGTCCTACGAGCAGTACTTC.

This clonotype was recorded a few times. The rearrangement links TRBV11-2 to TRBJ2-5, with 11 bases aligning to TRBD2. Trimming removed 9 bases from V and 3 bases from J; junction bases left unmatched: 3. This CDR3 is 13 amino acids long. Looked up from germline, CDR1 is SGHAT and CDR2 is FQNNGV. The CDR3 spells CASSGGVKETQYF. The DNA of the CDR3 is TGTGCCAGTAGCGGGGGGGTAAAAGAGACCCAGTACTTC.

Notes on this clonotype: Sequence at one end of the junction differs from germline and may be a read error. The CDR3 DNA sequence: TGTGCTAGCAGCCAGGGACAGGGGGCTGAAGCTTTCTTT. It translates to CASSQGQGAEAFF. The chain has TRBV7-7 and TRBJ1-1; TRBD1 aligns across 11 bases. Per the germline V gene, CDR1 is SSHAT and CDR2 is FNYEAQ (reference sequence). This CDR3 spans 13 amino acids.

This clonotype was counted between two and nine times. This chain links TRBV20-1 with TRBJ1-2, with D maybe TRBD1 (5 bases). Germline loops: CDR1 DFQATT, CDR2 SNEGSKA (reference sequence). V gave up 3 bases and J gave up 0 bases, with 14 bases separating them. CDR3 size: 15 residues. The CDR3 sequence is CSARIPQTANYGYTF. CDR3 DNA: TGCAGTGCTAGGATCCCCCAGACAGCTAACTATGGCTACACCTTC.

Only a few counts were recorded for this clonotype. The chain links TRBV15 to TRBJ2-1; the D call may be TRBD1 or TRBD2 (5 bases each). This CDR3 contains 12 residues. Per germline, CDR1 LNHNV and CDR2 YYDKDF (reference sequence). Trimming cost V 0 bases and J 12 bases, with 9 bases left between them. The CDR3 is CATSRDRGPQFF. The CDR3 coding sequence is TGTGCCACCAGCAGAGATCGGGGACCGCAGTTCTTC.

Within the sample, this clonotype is medium-sized (0.01 to 0.1%). V gene TRBV6-7 combines with J gene TRBJ2-5; D gene ambiguous. TRBV6-7 is known as an ORF, though its function is uncertain. Between the trimmed V and J ends, which lost 0 bases and 5 bases, there was a span of 22 bases. The CDR3 covers 18 residues. The CDR3 nucleotides read TGTGCCAGCAGTTACTCACCCGGGCCGATACCCCCATCGGAGACCCAGTACTTC. Its protein is CASSYSPGPIPPSETQYF.